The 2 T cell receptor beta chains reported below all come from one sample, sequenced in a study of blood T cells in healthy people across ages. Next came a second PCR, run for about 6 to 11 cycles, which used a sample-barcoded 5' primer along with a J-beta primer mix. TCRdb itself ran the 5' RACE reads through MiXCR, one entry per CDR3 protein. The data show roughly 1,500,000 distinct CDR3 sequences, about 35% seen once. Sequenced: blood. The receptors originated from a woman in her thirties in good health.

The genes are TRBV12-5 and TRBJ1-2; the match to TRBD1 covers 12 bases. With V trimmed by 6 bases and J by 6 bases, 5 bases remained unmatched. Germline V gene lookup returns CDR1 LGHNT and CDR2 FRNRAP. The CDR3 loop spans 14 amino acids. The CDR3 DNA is TGTGCTAGTGGATCCGGGACAGGGGGCCATGGCTACACCTTC. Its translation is CASGSGTGGHGYTF. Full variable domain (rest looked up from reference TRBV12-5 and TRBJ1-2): DARVTQTPRHKVTEMGQEVTMRCQPILGHNTVFWYRQTMMQGLELLAYFRNRAPLDDSGMPKDRFSAEMPDATLATLKIQPSEPRDSAVYFCASGSGTGGHGYTFGSGTRLTVV.

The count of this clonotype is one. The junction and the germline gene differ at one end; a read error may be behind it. The CDR3, as DNA: TGTGCCAGCAGCCCGGGACTCCTTCCCGGGGAGCCGTTTTTT. This codes for CASSPGLLPGEPFF. The chain has TRBV7-8 and TRBJ2-2; possibly TRBD2 for D (6 bases). The CDR3 covers 14 residues. The germline V gene has CDR1 SGHVS and CDR2 FQNEAQ.